One sample yielded the 10 T cell receptor beta chains listed below, sequenced in a study of T cells in localized non-small cell lung cancer. Clones were read by immunoSEQ multiplex PCR, and TCRdb kept only the in-frame ones, dropping some. The sample has 30,000 to 40,000 clones, roughly 90% seen once; the top ten hold around 4%. This specimen consisted of peripheral blood, obtained before any cancer treatment. These receptors all stem from a woman between 35 and 75 years old with stage I lung adenocarcinoma.

The rearrangement joins TRBV15 to TRBJ2-4, with D perhaps TRBD1 (5 bases). V lost 0 bases to trimming and J lost 15 bases, with 12 bases between them. The germline gives CDR1 LNHNV, CDR2 YYDKDF (reference sequence). CDR3 length: 12 amino acids. The CDR3 here is CATSREAGARYF. The DNA for the CDR3 is TGTGCCACCAGCAGAGAAGCTGGGGCGCGGTACTTC.

The chain links TRBV11-2 to TRBJ2-3; 10 nucleotides match TRBD2. This CDR3 contains 17 residues. CDR1 is SGHAT and CDR2 is FQNNGV in the germline V gene. Trimming at V came to 4 bases and at J to 5 bases, leaving 12 bases not matched to a gene. The CDR3 region is CASSSPEKIAGGDTQYF. CDR3 bases: TGTGCCAGCAGCTCCCCGGAAAAAATAGCGGGGGGAGATACGCAGTATTTT.

V usage is TRBV7-2 and J usage is TRBJ1-3; no reliable D call. The V and J ends lost 3 bases and 4 bases respectively, with 4 bases between them. Germline V lookup: CDR1 SGHTA, CDR2 FQGNSA. CDR3 length equals 12 residues. CDR3 amino acids: CASSFTGNTIYF. CDR3 sequence (DNA): TGTGCCAGCAGCTTCACAGGAAACACCATATATTTT.

The chain has TRBV13 and TRBJ1-1, with D perhaps TRBD1 (5 bases). Germline CDR1 is PRHDT and CDR2 is FYEKMQ (reference sequence). This CDR3 has 15 amino acids. The germline V and J ends were trimmed by 1 base and 4 bases, with 13 bases remaining between them. CDR3 in DNA: TGTGCCAGCAGCTTAGTAGGAGGCGGGGCCACTGAAGCTTTCTTT. Residues: CASSLVGGGATEAFF.

This clone appeared a few times. This rearrangement joins TRBV15 to TRBJ1-1; possible D gene TRBD1, 5 bases. The CDR3 runs to 14 residues. Trimming removed 1 base at V and 3 bases at J, with 9 bases between. The germline gives CDR1 LNHNV, CDR2 YYDKDF (reference sequence). DNA of the CDR3: TGTGCCACCAGCAGAGGAGTAGGGGACACTGAAGCTTTCTTT. Its protein product is CATSRGVGDTEAFF.

The rearrangement joins TRBV11-2 to TRBJ2-5, with TRBD1 identical over 7 bases. V lost 4 bases and J lost 3; bases outside the gene matches: 8. This CDR3 has 15 amino acids. Germline V gene sequence: CDR1 SGHAT, CDR2 FQNNGV. The CDR3 DNA follows: TGTGCCAGCAGCTGGTTCACCGGGACAGAAGAGACCCAGTACTTC. This gives the protein CASSWFTGTEETQYF.

The chain combines TRBV27 with TRBJ1-1, with unresolved D. This CDR3 comprises 14 residues. V dropped 5 bases and J dropped 5 bases, with 15 bases sitting between them. The germline V gene encodes CDR1 MNHEY and CDR2 SMNVEV (reference sequence). The CDR3 is CASSLSTVTTEAFF. The CDR3 bases are TGTGCCAGCAGTCTCTCGACCGTGACGACTGAAGCTTTCTTT.

This clone occurred a few times. V gene TRBV7-3 combines with J gene TRBJ1-5; D gene ambiguous. V lost 4 bases to trimming and J lost 0 bases, with 10 bases between them. Germline V CDR1 and CDR2: SGHTA, FQGTGA. This CDR3 spans 15 amino acids. The CDR3 protein is CASSSHPNSNQPQHF. CDR3 sequence (DNA): TGTGCCAGCAGCTCCCATCCTAATAGCAATCAGCCCCAGCATTTT.

The genes are TRBV30 and TRBJ1-1; 8 bases are a match to TRBD1. CDR1 is GTSNPN and CDR2 is SVGIG in the germline V gene (reference sequence). With 4 bases clipped from V and 1 base from J, the junction kept 2 bases outside the gene matches. This CDR3 comprises 13 residues. The CDR3 DNA reads as TGTGCCTGGAAAACAGGGGGGAACACTGAAGCTTTCTTT. This codes for CAWKTGGNTEAFF.

The chain joins TRBV7-8 to TRBJ2-3; 12 bases fit TRBD2. Trimming took 3 bases from V and 2 from J; bases not matched to a gene: 15. This CDR3 spans 20 amino acids. Germline V gene sequence: CDR1 SGHVS, CDR2 FQNEAQ. CDR3 in amino acids: CASSFPDSLAGGQVTDTQYF. The CDR3 DNA reads TGTGCCAGCAGCTTCCCGGACTCCCTAGCGGGGGGGCAGGTCACAGATACGCAGTATTTT. Using reference TRBV7-8 and TRBJ2-3 for the parts outside the CDR3, the full variable domain is GAGVSQSPRYKVAKRGQDVALRCDPISGHVSLFWYQQALGQGPEFLTYFQNEAQLDKSGLPSDRFFAERPEGSVSTLKIQRTQQEDSAVYLCASSFPDSLAGGQVTDTQYFGPGTRLTVL.